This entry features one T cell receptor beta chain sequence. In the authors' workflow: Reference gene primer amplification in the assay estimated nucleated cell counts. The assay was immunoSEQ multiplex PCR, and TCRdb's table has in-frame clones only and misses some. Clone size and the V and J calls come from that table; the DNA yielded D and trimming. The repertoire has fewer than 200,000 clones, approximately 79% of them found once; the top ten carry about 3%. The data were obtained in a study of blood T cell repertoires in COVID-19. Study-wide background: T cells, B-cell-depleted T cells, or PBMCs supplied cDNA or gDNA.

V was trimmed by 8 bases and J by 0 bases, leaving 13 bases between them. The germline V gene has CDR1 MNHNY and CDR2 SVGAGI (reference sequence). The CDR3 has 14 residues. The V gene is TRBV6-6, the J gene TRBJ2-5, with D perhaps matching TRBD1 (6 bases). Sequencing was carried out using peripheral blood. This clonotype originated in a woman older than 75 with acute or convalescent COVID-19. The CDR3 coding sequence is TGTGCCAGCGGATACGGACAGTACCAAGAGACCCAGTACTTC. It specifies CASGYGQYQETQYF.